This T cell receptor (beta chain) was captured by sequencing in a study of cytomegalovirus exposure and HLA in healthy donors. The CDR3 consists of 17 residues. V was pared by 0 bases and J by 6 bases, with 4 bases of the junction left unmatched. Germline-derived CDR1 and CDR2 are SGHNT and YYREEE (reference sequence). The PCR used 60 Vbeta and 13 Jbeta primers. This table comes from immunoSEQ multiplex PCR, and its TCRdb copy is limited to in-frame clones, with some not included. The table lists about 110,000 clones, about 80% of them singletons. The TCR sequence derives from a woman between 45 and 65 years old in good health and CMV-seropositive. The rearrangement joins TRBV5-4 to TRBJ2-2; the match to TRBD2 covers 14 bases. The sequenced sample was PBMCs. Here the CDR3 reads CASSLGGLAGVAGELFF. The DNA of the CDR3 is TGTGCCAGCAGCTTGGGGGGACTAGCGGGAGTTGCCGGGGAGCTGTTTTTT.